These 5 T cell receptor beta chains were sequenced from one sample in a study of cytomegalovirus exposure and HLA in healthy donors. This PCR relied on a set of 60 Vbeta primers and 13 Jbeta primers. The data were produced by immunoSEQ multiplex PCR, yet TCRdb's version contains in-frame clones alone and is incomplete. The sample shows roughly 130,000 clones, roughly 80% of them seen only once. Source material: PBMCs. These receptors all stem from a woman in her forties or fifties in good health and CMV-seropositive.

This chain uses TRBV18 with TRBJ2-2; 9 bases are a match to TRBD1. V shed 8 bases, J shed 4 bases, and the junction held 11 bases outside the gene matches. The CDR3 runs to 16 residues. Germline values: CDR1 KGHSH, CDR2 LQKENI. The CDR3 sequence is CASPTEGTGSTGELFF. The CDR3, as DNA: TGTGCCAGCCCAACCGAGGGGACAGGGTCCACCGGGGAGCTGTTTTTT.

The CDR3 here is CASSPGTGSGNTIYF. In DNA, the CDR3 is TGTGCCAGCAGCCCGGGGACAGGGTCTGGAAACACCATATATTTT. The V call is TRBV7-9, the J call TRBJ1-3, with 9 nucleotides matching TRBD1. This CDR3 contains 15 residues. After removal of 5 bases from V and 1 base from J, the junction contained 3 bases not matched to a gene. Germline V lookup: CDR1 SEHNR, CDR2 FQNEAQ (reference sequence).

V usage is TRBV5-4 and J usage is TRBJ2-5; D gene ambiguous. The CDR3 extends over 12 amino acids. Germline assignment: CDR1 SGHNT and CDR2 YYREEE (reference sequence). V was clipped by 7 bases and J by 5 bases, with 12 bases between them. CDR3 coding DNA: TGTGCCAGCGGCCTGGACCGGGAGACCCAGTACTTC. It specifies CASGLDRETQYF.

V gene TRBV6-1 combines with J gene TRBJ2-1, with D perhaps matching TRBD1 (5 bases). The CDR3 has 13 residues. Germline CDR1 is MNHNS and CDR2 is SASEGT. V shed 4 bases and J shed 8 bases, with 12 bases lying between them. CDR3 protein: CASSGFRGDEQFF. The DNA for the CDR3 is TGTGCCAGCAGTGGATTTAGGGGCGATGAGCAGTTCTTC.

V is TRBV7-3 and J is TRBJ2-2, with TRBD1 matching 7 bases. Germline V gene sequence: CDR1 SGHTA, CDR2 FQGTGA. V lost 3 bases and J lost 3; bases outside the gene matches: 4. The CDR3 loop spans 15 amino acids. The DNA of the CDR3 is TGTGCCAGCAGCTTCCGACAGGGACACACCGGGGAGCTGTTTTTT. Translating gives CASSFRQGHTGELFF.